The clone carrying this T cell receptor (beta chain) was detected many times. This CDR3 is 14 amino acids long. V lost 7 bases, J lost 3 bases, and 16 bases lay in between. Germline V lookup: CDR1 MDHEN, CDR2 SYDVKM. The data are from a study of T cells in Graves' hyperthyroidism and ophthalmopathy. The TCR beta CDR3 regions underwent amplification using RNA transcripts as the source. In the first-round RT-PCR of the TCR CDR3, the HTBI primer set was used. TCRdb recomputed calls from the multiplex PCR reads with MiXCR, one row per CDR3 protein. The sample has roughly 510,000 distinct CDR3 sequences; less than 25% are singletons.

Specimen: blood. The chain employs TRBV28 and TRBJ2-7; a possible D gene is TRBD1 (7 bases). The TCR comes from a man younger than 35 with Graves' hyperthyroidism. The CDR3 region has the DNA TGTGCCAGCACCCTAGGGGGGACAGACTACGAGCAGTACTTC. It is translated as CASTLGGTDYEQYF.